This T cell receptor (beta chain) was observed in a study of blood T cell repertoires in COVID-19. About the research overall: Acute and convalescent COVID-19 specimens originated in the United States, Italy and Spain. From T cells, B-cell-depleted T cells, or PBMCs came the material, which was cDNA or gDNA.

Cohort placement rested on clinical history that participants reported themselves. During the 2 weeks before they entered the study, exposed participants had met someone with a PCR-confirmed or clinician-diagnosed COVID-19 case. Repertoires were generated with immunoSEQ multiplex PCR, while TCRdb's copy carries only in-frame clones and drops some. The sample has fewer than 350,000 clones, more than 85% seen once. V was clipped by 5 bases and J by 9 bases, with 13 bases between them. From germline, CDR1 is SGHTA and CDR2 FQGNSA. The CDR3 loop spans 12 amino acids. This sequence joins TRBV7-2 and TRBJ1-1, with D hard to call. Sequences were obtained from PBMCs or T cells enriched from blood (not recorded which). The source is a middle-aged man who had been exposed to COVID-19. CDR3 sequence reads: CASSITEVQAFF. The CDR3 bases are TGTGCCAGCAGCATAACGGAGGTCCAAGCTTTCTTT.